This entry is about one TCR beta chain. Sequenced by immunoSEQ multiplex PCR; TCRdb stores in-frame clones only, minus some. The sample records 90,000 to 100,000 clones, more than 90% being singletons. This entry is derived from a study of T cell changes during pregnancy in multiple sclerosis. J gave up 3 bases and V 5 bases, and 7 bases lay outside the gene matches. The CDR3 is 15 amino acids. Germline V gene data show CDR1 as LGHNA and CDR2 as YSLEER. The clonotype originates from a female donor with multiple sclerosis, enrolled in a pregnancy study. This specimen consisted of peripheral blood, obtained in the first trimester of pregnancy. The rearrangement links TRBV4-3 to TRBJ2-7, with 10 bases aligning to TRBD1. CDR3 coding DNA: TGCGCCAGCAGCACCCGACAGGGGGCATTCTACGAGCAGTACTTC. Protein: CASSTRQGAFYEQYF.